The clone carrying this T cell receptor beta chain was seen just once. The data were taken from a study of T cells after somatic rescue of genetic block. Profiling relied on immunoSEQ multiplex PCR, and the TCRdb table lists in-frame clones only, not all of them. The repertoire holds about 67,000 clones, with just over 90% as singletons. Germline V CDR1 and CDR2: ENHRY, SYGVKD. The CDR3 has 11 amino acids. Trimming stripped 10 bases from V and 4 bases from J, with 11 bases between. The chain combines TRBV10-3 with TRBJ2-7; D is unclear. The sequenced sample was peripheral blood mononuclear cells (PBMCs). This clonotype was obtained from a middle-aged man. The CDR3 DNA reads as TGTGCCACCCTGGCCGGGTACGAGCAGTACTTC. Amino acid sequence: CATLAGYEQYF.